This paragraph covers one TCR beta chain sequence. The antigen is undetermined. Treatment of any kind had been given to no patient before thyroid surgery. The authors' processing: Building a distant-metastasis classifier for papillary thyroid cancer drew on CDR3 differences across clinicopathological groups. MiXCR re-clonotyped the PCR reads for TCRdb. Here the V and J calls rest on TCRdb's processing, not on the authors' analysis. The table shows 15,000 or so clones, with about 35% occurring only once. These data belong to a study of metastatic and nonmetastatic thyroid tumors. Study in general: The authors compared repertoires across blood and tumor or nodule tissue from malignant and benign thyroid patients.

Study findings and constraints: Malignant thyroid tumors reportedly had TCR beta diversity that was significantly higher than in benign nodules, in blood and tumor.

The CDR3 runs 17 residues. With V trimmed by 5 bases and J by 3 bases, 11 bases remained unmatched. Germline V lookup: CDR1 MNHNS, CDR2 SASEGT. The material sequenced was tumor tissue. This chain joins TRBV6-1 and TRBJ2-7; 12 positions agree with TRBD2. The clonotype comes from a female donor with papillary thyroid cancer or a benign thyroid nodule (not recorded which). Some clones in this sample may be carry-over from other donors' samples. The CDR3 reads CASSPLAGGPSDYEQYF. The CDR3 bases are TGTGCCAGCAGTCCCCTAGCGGGAGGGCCCTCTGACTACGAGCAGTACTTC.